This T cell receptor beta chain is drawn from a study of T cell responses to AZD1222 COVID-19 vaccine. Clones were read by immunoSEQ multiplex PCR, and TCRdb kept only the in-frame ones, dropping some. The repertoire holds about 200,000 clones, with about 92% as singletons. The V end lost 0 bases, the J end lost 5 bases, and 8 bases lay between the germline ends. There are 13 residues in the CDR3. The V gene's germline CDR1 is ENHRY and CDR2 SYGVKD. The clonotype comes from an adult in good health. The sequencing here drew on peripheral blood, taken on day 0 of MenACWY control vaccination. The V and J genes are TRBV10-3 and TRBJ2-7; D may be TRBD1 (6 bases). The DNA of the CDR3 is TGTGCCATCAGTGAGTCCAGGGGCCACGAGCAGTACTTC. As protein: CAISESRGHEQYF.